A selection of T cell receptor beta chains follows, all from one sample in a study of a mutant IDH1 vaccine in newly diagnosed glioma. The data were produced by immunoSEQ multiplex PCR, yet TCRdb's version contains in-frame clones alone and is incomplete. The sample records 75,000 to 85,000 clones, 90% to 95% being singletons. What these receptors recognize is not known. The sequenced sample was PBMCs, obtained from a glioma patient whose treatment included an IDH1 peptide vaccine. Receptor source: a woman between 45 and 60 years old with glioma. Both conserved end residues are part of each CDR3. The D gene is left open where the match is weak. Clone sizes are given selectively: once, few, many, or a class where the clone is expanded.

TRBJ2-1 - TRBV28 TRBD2 TGTGCCACCCGACTAGCGGGATACAATGAGCAGTTCTTC CATRLAGYNEQFF
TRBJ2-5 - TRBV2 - TGTGCCAGCAGTGAGCCGGCACTCCGGGGAAAGACCCAGTACTTC CASSEPALRGKTQYF
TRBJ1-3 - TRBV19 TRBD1 TGTGCCAGTACCCAGACAGGGGTTTGGAACACCATATATTTT CASTQTGVWNTIYF
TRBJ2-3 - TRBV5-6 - TGTGCCAGCAGCAAGGGGCGGGGAGCGTTCTCAGATACGCAGTATTTT CASSKGRGAFSDTQYF
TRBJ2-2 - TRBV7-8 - TGTGCCAGCAGCTTAGCTGCCGGGGGCCCGGGCACCGGGGAGCTGTTTTTT CASSLAAGGPGTGELFF
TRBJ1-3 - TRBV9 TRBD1 TGTGCCAGCAGCGTAGGGGACAGGGCTGGAGGAAACACCATATATTTT CASSVGDRAGGNTIYF
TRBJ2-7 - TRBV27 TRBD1 TGTGCCAGCAGTCCCGAACCTACAGGGGCCGAGCAGTACTTC CASSPEPTGAEQYF
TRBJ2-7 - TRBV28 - TGTGCCAGCAGTTTATTCAGGAACGAGCAGTACTTC CASSLFRNEQYF
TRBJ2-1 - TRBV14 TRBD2 TGTGCCAGCAGCCCTCTAGCGGGAGGTAGTTACAATGAGCAGTTCTTC CASSPLAGGSYNEQFF
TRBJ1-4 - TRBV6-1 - TGTGCCAGCAGTTTTTGGACTAATGAAAAACTGTTTTTT CASSFWTNEKLFF
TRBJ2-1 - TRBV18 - TGTGCCAGCTCACACGGGACTCCTCTTTACAATGAGCAGTTCTTC CASSHGTPLYNEQFF
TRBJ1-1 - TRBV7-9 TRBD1 TGTGCCAGCAGCCCGCCCGACAGGGGACTCTTGAACACTGAAGCTTTCTTT CASSPPDRGLLNTEAFF
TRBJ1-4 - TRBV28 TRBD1 TGTGCCAGTGACAGGGAGGGGACTAATGAAAAACTGTTTTTT CASDREGTNEKLFF
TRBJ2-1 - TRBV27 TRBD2 TGTGCCAGCAGTTTAGCGGGAGCGATCGGCTACAATGAGCAGTTCTTC CASSLAGAIGYNEQFF
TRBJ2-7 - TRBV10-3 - TGTGCCACCCAAGACAGGCCGGGGTACGAGCAGTACTTC CATQDRPGYEQYF
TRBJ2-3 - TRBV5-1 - TGCGCCAGCAGCTTGGGACGGAGGGATACGCAGTATTTT CASSLGRRDTQYF
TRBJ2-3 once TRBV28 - TGTGCCAGCAGTTTGCTTGGGGGCCGAGATACGCAGTATTTT CASSLLGGRDTQYF
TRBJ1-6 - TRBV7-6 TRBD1 TGTGCCAGCAGCTTAGGGGGACAGGGGATGTGGTCACCCCTCCACTTT CASSLGGQGMWSPLHF
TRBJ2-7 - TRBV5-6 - TGTGCCAGCAGCTTGATCCACGAGCAGTACTTC CASSLIHEQYF
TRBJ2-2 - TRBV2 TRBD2 TGTGCCAGCAAGGCTAGCGGGAGTCTGAACACCGGGGAGCTGTTTTTT CASKASGSLNTGELFF
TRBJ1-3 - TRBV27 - TGTGCCAGCAGTATGAGCTGGAGCTCTGGAAACACCATATATTTT CASSMSWSSGNTIYF
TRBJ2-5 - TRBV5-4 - TGTGCCAGCAGCTCAGGCGAAACTTCCGGGGAGACCCAGTACTTC CASSSGETSGETQYF
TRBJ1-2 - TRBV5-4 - TGTGCCAGCAGCTTAGGAGGGCTGGGGGGCTACACCTTC CASSLGGLGGYTF
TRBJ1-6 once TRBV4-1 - TGCGCCAGCAGCCCTGACAAGAGCTCCTATAATTCACCCCTCCACTTT CASSPDKSSYNSPLHF
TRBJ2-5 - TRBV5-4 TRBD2 TGTGCCAGCAGCTTTGGGACTAGCGGACAAGAGACCCAGTACTTC CASSFGTSGQETQYF
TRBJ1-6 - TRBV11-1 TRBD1 TGTGCCAGCAGCCGCGGGACAGGGGCGATTGACTATAATTCACCCCTCCACTTT CASSRGTGAIDYNSPLHF
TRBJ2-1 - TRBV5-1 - TGCGCCAGCAGCTGGCCAGGGGGGGCGCCGGACAATGAGCAGTTCTTC CASSWPGGAPDNEQFF
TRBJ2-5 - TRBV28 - TGTGCCAGCAGTCCTCTACGGGGGTCCGAGACCCAGTACTTC CASSPLRGSETQYF
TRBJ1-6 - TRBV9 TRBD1 TGTGCCAGCAGCGAGGGGGCAGGTCGCTCCTATAATTCACCCCTCCACTTT CASSEGAGRSYNSPLHF
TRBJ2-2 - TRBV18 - TGTGCCAGCTCACCAGATGGGCCGAACACCGGGGAGCTGTTTTTT CASSPDGPNTGELFF
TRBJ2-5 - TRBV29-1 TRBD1 TGCAGCGTTCGGACAGGGGGGGAGACCCAGTACTTC CSVRTGGETQYF
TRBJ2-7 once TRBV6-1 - TGTGCCAGCCGGAGGGGCAGGGACTACGAGCAGTACTTC CASRRGRDYEQYF
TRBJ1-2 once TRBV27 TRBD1 TGTGCCAGCGGGTCCGGGACAGCTAACTATGGCTACACCTTC CASGSGTANYGYTF
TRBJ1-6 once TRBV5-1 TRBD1 TGCGCCAGCAGCCTATTGGGTTCGACAGGGGCCCGGAATTCACCCCTCCACTTT CASSLLGSTGARNSPLHF
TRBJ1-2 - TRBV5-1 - TGCGCCAGCAGCTTGCCAAGAGGAGGGGGTAACTATGGCTACACCTTC CASSLPRGGGNYGYTF
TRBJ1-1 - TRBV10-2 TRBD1 TGCGCCAGCATTAGGAGACAGGGGTTTAACACTGAAGCTTTCTTT CASIRRQGFNTEAFF
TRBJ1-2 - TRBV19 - TGTGCCAGCCGGAGGGACTATGGCTACACCTTC CASRRDYGYTF
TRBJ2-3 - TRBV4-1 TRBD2 TGCGCCAGCAGCCAAGACTCCGGGACTAGCGGGAGACGCACAGATACGCAGTATTTT CASSQDSGTSGRRTDTQYF
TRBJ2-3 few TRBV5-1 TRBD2 TGCGCCAGCAGCCGGCGGGAGCCCACAGATACGCAGTATTTT CASSRREPTDTQYF
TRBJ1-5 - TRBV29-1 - TGCAGCGTTGGAGGATTCGGGAATCAGCCCCAGCATTTT CSVGGFGNQPQHF
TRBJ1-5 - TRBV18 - TGTGCCAGCTCACCTGAGCAAAATCAGCCCCAGCATTTT CASSPEQNQPQHF
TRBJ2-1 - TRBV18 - TGTGCCAGCTCACCACCGCGGGGACAGCTCTACAATGAGCAGTTCTTC CASSPPRGQLYNEQFF
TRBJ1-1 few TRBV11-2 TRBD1 TGTGCCAGCAGCTTAGGGTCCGGACAGGACACTGAAGCTTTCTTT CASSLGSGQDTEAFF
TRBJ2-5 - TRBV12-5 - TGTGCTAGTGGTTTGGTGGGAGGAGAGACCCAGTACTTC CASGLVGGETQYF
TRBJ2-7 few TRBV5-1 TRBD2 TGCGCCAGCAGCCTCATCGGGGGGTCCTACGAGCAGTACTTC CASSLIGGSYEQYF
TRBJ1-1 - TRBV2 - TGTGCCAGCAGTACCGATTTGGACAGAGTCTTT CASSTDLDRVF
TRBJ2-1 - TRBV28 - TGTGCCAGCAGTTTCGCAGGGAGCTCCTACAATGAGCAGTTCTTC CASSFAGSSYNEQFF
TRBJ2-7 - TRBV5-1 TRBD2 TGCGCCAGCAGCATGACTAGCGGCCGCTACGAGCAGTACTTC CASSMTSGRYEQYF
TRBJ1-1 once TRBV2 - TGTGCCAGAAGTGAAACCCGCCTGGGGGCGAACACTGAAGCTTTCTTT CARSETRLGANTEAFF
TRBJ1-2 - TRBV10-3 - TGTGCCATCAGGGTACAAACTAACTATGGCTACACCTTC CAIRVQTNYGYTF
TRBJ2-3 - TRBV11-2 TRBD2 TGTGCCAGCAGCTTAGGGACGGGGGGAAGAAGGGCAGATACGCAGTATTTT CASSLGTGGRRADTQYF
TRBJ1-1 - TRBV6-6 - TGTGCCAGCAGCCCTTGGGGGAGGAACACTGAAGCTTTCTTT CASSPWGRNTEAFF
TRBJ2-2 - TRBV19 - TGTGCCAGTAGTATAGGCCGGGATAGAGAAAACACCGGGGAGCTGTTTTTT CASSIGRDRENTGELFF
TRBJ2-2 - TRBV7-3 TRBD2 TGTGCCAGCAGCTTAATGGGTCTAGCGGGCGAAAACACCGGGGAGCTGTTTTTT CASSLMGLAGENTGELFF